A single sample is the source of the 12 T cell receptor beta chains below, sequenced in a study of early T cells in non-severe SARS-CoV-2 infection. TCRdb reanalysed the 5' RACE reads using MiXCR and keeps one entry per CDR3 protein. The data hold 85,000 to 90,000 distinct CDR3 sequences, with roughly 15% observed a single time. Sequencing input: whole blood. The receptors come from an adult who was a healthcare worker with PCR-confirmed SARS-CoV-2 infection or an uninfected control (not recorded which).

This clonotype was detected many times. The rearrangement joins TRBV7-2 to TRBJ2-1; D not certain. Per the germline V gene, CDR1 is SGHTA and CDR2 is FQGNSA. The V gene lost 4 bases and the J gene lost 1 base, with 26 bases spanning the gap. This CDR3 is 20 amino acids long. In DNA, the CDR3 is TGTGCCAGCAGCTCAGAAGGGAAAGCCCCGGGTCACCCTTCCTACAATGAGCAGTTCTTC. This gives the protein CASSSEGKAPGHPSYNEQFF.

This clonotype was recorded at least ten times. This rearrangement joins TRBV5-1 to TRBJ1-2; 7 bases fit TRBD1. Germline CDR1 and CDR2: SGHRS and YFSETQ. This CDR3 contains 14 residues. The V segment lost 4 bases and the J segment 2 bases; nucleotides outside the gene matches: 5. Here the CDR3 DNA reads TGCGCCAGCAGCCCCATAGGGGGCAACTATGGCTACACCTTC. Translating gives CASSPIGGNYGYTF. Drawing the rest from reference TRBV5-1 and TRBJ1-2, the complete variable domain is KAGVTQTPRYLIKTRGQQVTLSCSPISGHRSVSWYQQTPGQGLQFLFEYFSETQRNKGNFPGRFSGRQFSNSRSEMNVSTLELGDSALYLCASSPIGGNYGYTFGSGTRLTVV.

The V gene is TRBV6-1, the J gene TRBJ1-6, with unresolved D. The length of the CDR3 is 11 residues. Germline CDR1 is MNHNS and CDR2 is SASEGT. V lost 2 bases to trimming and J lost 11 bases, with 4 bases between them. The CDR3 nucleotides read TGTGCCAGCAGTGAACTTCCACCCCTCCACTTT. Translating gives CASSELPPLHF.

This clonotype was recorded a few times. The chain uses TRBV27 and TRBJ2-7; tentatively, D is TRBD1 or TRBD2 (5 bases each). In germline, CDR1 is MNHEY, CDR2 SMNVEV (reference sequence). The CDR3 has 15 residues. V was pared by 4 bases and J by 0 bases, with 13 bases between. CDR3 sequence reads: CASSSLRDDSYEQYV. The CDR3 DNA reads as TGTGCCAGCAGTTCCCTTCGGGACGACTCCTACGAGCAGTACGTC.

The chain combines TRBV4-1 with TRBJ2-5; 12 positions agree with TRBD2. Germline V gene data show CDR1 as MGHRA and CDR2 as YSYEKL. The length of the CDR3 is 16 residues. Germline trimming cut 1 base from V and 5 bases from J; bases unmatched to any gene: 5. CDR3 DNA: TGCGCCAGCAGCCAAGTCCTAGCGGGGGGGCCGGAGACCCAGTACTTC. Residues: CASSQVLAGGPETQYF.

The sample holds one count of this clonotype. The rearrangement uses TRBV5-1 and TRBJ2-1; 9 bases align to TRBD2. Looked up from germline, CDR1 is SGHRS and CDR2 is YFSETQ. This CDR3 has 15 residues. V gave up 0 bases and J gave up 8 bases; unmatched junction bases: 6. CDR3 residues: CASSLATSGRDEQFF. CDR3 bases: TGCGCCAGCAGCTTGGCTACTAGCGGGCGCGATGAGCAGTTCTTC.

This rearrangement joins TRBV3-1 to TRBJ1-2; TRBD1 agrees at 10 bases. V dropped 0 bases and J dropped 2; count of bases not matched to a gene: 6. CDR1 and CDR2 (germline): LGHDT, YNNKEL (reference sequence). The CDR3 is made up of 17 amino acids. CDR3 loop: CASSQDPPGQGNYGYTF. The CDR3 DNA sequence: TGTGCCAGCAGCCAAGACCCCCCGGGACAGGGGAACTATGGCTACACCTTC.

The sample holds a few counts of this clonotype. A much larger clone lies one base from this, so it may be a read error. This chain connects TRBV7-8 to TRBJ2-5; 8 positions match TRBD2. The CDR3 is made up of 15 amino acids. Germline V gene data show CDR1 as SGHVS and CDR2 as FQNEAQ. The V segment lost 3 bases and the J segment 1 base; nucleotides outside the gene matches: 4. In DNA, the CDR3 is TGTGCCAGCAGCTTCGGCGGGGGGCCCCAAGAGACCCAGTACTTC. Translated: CASSFGGGPQETQYF.

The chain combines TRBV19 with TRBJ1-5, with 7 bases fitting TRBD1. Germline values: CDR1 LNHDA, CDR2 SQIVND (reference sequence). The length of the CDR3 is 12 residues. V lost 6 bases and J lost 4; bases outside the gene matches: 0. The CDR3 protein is CASRQGNQPQHF. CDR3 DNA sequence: TGTGCCAGTAGACAGGGGAATCAGCCCCAGCATTTT.

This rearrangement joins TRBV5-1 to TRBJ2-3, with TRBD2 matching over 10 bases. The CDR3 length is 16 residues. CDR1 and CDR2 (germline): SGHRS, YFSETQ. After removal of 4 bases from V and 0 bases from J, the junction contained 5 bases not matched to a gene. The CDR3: CASSLISGGSTDTQYF. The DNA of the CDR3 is TGCGCCAGCAGCCTGATTAGCGGGGGGAGCACAGATACGCAGTATTTT.

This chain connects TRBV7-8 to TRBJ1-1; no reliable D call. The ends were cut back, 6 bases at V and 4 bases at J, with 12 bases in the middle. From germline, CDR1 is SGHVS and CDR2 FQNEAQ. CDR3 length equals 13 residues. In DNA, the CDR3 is TGTGCCAGCAGTCTGAGGAGCAGCACTGAAGCTTTCTTT. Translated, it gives CASSLRSSTEAFF.

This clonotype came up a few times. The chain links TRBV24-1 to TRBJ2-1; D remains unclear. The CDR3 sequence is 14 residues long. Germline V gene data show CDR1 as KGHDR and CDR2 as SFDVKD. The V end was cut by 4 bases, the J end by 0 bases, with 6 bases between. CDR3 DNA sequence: TGTGCCACCAGTGAGGGTAGCTCCTACAATGAGCAGTTCTTC. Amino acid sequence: CATSEGSSYNEQFF.